This T cell receptor beta chain was obtained from a study of post-analysis software for immune sequencing data. General study findings and limits: Included in a set of 5 or 6 TRBV segments more frequent in patients than controls were TRBV5-6, TRBV5-1 and TRBV20-1. Batch-matched samples strongly co-clustered by F measure. Patients with multiple sclerosis recorded significantly lower normalized Chao1 diversity than controls, the study found.

This clonotype occurred a few times. Its antigen remains unidentified. The CDR3 extends over 15 amino acids. Trimming took 6 bases from V and 1 from J, leaving 16 bases between them. Carried by the TCR beta cDNA libraries were unique molecular identifiers. From the PCR reads, TCRdb called clonotypes with MiXCR, one entry per CDR3 protein. This table holds more than 350,000 distinct CDR3 sequences, 39% found once. The chain employs TRBV12-3 or TRBV12-4 and TRBJ2-7, with D uncertain. This TCR derives from a girl aged 2 to 9 with multiple sclerosis. Sample: blood. This chain's CDR3 is CASSSDVSYSYEQYF. CDR3 nucleotides: TGTGCCAGCAGCTCAGACGTATCTTATTCCTACGAGCAGTACTTC.